Below are 7 T cell receptor beta chains sequenced from a single sample in a study of molecular identifiers for immune sequencing clone quantification. TCRdb independently ran MiXCR on the PCR reads; one entry per CDR3 protein. Of a few hundred thousand distinct CDR3 sequences in the sample, over 20% were seen once. The sequencing input was naive CD8+ T cells from blood, with Jurkat cell RNA spiked in. Subset defined: FACS-sorted CD8+CD4-CCR7+CD45RA+ naive T cells. These receptors were obtained from a human donor in good health. Some libraries in this study had Jurkat cell RNA spiked in.

This clonotype was seen many times. V is TRBV25-1 and J is TRBJ2-2; 7 bases line up with TRBD1. V dropped 2 bases and J dropped 0; count of bases not matched to a gene: 6. CDR1 and CDR2 (germline): MGHDK, SYGVNS. The CDR3 is 17 amino acids. The CDR3 here is CASSEPGQTANTGELFF. CDR3 DNA: TGTGCCAGCAGTGAACCGGGACAGACAGCGAACACCGGGGAGCTGTTTTTT.

Points on this clonotype: A much larger clone sits a single nucleotide away, making a read error possible. The chain links TRBV11-2 to TRBJ2-3; 8 bases align to TRBD2. CDR3 length equals 15 residues. The germline CDR1 and CDR2 sequences are SGHAT and FQNNGV. The ends lost 4 bases at V and 2 bases at J; junction bases unmatched: 5. In DNA form, the CDR3 reads TGTGCCAGCAGCTGTATAGCGGGATACACAGATACGCAGTATTTT. It translates to CASSCIAGYTDTQYF.

A word on this clonotype: Being one base from a much bigger clone, this may be a read error. The genes are TRBV4-1 and TRBJ1-2; TRBD1 is a possible D gene (5 bases). The V end was cut by 0 bases, the J end by 4 bases, with 12 bases between. Per germline, CDR1 MGHRA and CDR2 YSYEKL. This CDR3 is 15 amino acids long. The chain's CDR3 is CASSQEVGAIYGYTF. The CDR3 DNA reads TGCGCCAGCAGCCAAGAGGTCGGGGCCATCTATGGCTACACCTTC.

The rearrangement joins TRBV7-3 to TRBJ2-1; D may be TRBD2 (6 bases). Germline CDR1 is SGHTA and CDR2 is FQGTGA. The CDR3 spans 16 residues. Trimming took 1 base from V and 2 from J, leaving 12 bases between them. The CDR3 DNA reads TGTGCCAGCAGCTTAAACGGGGGTAGGGCCTACAATGAGCAGTTCTTC. It codes for CASSLNGGRAYNEQFF.

This clonotype was seen many times. The rearrangement links TRBV6-2 or TRBV6-3 to TRBJ2-1, with 7 bases aligning to TRBD2. The CDR3 sequence is 12 residues long. The V and J ends lost 6 bases and 10 bases, in that order; junction bases with no gene match: 6. Per the germline V gene, CDR1 is MNHEY and CDR2 is SVGEGT. This chain's CDR3 is CASRLARGEQFF. The DNA for the CDR3 is TGTGCCAGCAGGCTAGCGCGGGGGGAGCAGTTCTTC.

This clonotype was detected a few times. The genes are TRBV7-9 and TRBJ2-5, with a weak D call TRBD2 (6 bases). The CDR3 is 15 residues long. Trimming stripped 3 bases from V and 5 bases from J, with 16 bases between. Germline values: CDR1 SEHNR, CDR2 FQNEAQ (reference sequence). CDR3 amino acids: CASSFAGGAEETQYF. The CDR3 DNA is TGTGCCAGCAGCTTCGCAGGCGGGGCGGAGGAGACCCAGTACTTC.

There are many counts of this clonotype. The chain couples TRBV5-1 to TRBJ2-7; the match to TRBD1 covers 7 bases. Looked up from germline, CDR1 is SGHRS and CDR2 is YFSETQ. The CDR3 length is 15 residues. The trim removed 2 bases at V and 3 bases at J, leaving 8 bases unmatched. The CDR3 here is CASSLAGTEVYEQYF. The CDR3 DNA is TGCGCCAGCAGCTTAGCCGGGACAGAAGTCTACGAGCAGTACTTC.